Sequencing of this T cell receptor beta chain was carried out in a study of memory CD4+ T cells and cytomegalovirus serostatus. CDR1 and CDR2 (germline): MNHEY, SVGAGI. The V gene lost 6 bases and the J gene lost 4 bases, with 16 bases spanning the gap. The CDR3 totals 14 residues. Single viable CD3+CD4+CD8-CD45RO+ cells were sorted as the memory CD4+ T cells. Measured with immunoSEQ multiplex PCR; TCRdb has only the in-frame clones, and not every one. The sample holds about 56,000 clones, around 76% seen once. The material sequenced was memory CD4+ T cells from blood. V gene TRBV6-5 combines with J gene TRBJ2-7; D may be TRBD2 (7 bases). This TCR was recovered from an adult in good health and CMV-seronegative. CDR3 sequence: CASSWGGGGYEQYF. The CDR3 DNA is TGTGCCAGCAGCTGGGGAGGGGGGGGGTACGAGCAGTACTTC.